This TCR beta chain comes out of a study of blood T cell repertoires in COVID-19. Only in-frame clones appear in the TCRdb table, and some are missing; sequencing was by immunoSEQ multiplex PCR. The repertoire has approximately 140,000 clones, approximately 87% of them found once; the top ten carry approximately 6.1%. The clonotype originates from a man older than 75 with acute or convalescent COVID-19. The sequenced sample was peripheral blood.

CDR3 loop: CSVVRTSGNNEQFF. CDR3 coding DNA: TGCAGCGTTGTGAGGACTAGCGGGAACAATGAGCAGTTCTTC. V gene TRBV29-1 combines with J gene TRBJ2-1, with 12 nucleotides matching TRBD2. Per the germline V gene, CDR1 is SQVTM and CDR2 is ANQGSEA. Losses at the gene ends were 4 bases for V and 5 bases for J; bases not matched to a gene: 3. The CDR3 is 14 residues long.